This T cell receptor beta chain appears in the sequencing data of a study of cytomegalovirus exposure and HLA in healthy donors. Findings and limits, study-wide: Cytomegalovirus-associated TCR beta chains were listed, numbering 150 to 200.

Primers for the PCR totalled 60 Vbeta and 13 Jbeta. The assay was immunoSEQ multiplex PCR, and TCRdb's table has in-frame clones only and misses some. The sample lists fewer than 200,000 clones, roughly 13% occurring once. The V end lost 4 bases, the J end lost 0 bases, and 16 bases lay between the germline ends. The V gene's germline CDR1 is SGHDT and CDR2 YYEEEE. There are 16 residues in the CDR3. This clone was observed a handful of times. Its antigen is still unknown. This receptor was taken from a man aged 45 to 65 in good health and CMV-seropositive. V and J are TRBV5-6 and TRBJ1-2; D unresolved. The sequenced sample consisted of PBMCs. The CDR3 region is CASSTSYSTANYGYTF. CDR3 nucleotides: TGTGCCAGCAGCACGAGCTACAGTACAGCTAACTATGGCTACACCTTC.